This T cell receptor (beta chain) was profiled in a study of CD4 T cells in relation to SARS-CoV-2 and coronaviruses. Findings of the study overall: No crossreactivity against non-spike viral proteins was tested here.

Before the COVID-19 pandemic, during about 2011-2019, CD4+ T cells were taken from unexposed donors. After ten to eleven days of culture, CD4+ T cells were isolated. Unexposed-donor CD4+ T cells were probed with SARS-CoV-2 S/N and four cold-coronavirus spikes, cells permitting. Approximately 1.9 million PBMCs per well were cultured with around 10 IU/ml IL-2. On this clone: What it binds is not known.

Produced via immunoSEQ multiplex PCR; TCRdb's table is partial and in-frame only. The sample carries around 22,000 clones, around 75% recorded once. V lost 8 bases and J lost 4, with 10 bases in between. The CDR3 length is 12 residues. Per germline, CDR1 KGHSH and CDR2 LQKENI. The sample was CD4+ T cells from PBMCs, cultured in vitro. This rearrangement joins TRBV18 to TRBJ2-3; D gene unclear. This receptor was taken from a human donor in good health. The CDR3 coding sequence is TGTGCCAGCGCCGCTGAGTCAGATACGCAGTATTTT. Translated: CASAAESDTQYF.